This record looks at one T cell receptor beta chain sequence and its context. Its target is unknown. This specimen belongs to a study of PD-1 blockade in classical Hodgkin lymphoma. Study-level background: Once every 2 weeks, patients received intravenous nivolumab at 3 mg/kg. Study-wide findings and caveats: CD4+ but not CD8+ TCR diversity rose significantly by C4D1. No one has yet defined what causes the repertoire differences, which may be disease activity or prior therapy. The study reported lower baseline TCR diversity in newly diagnosed patients than in healthy donors.

Repertoires were generated with immunoSEQ multiplex PCR, while TCRdb's copy carries only in-frame clones and drops some. In the table there are about 26,000 clones, roughly 68% of which are singletons. Trimming shortened V by 2 bases and J by 1 base, and 5 bases separated the two germline ends. Germline V gives CDR1 SGHVS, CDR2 FNYEAQ. The CDR3 consists of 13 residues. After autologous stem cell transplantation all patients relapsed, and prior brentuximab vedotin exposure differed between cohorts. The chain couples TRBV7-6 to TRBJ2-5; D is uncertain. The sequence was obtained from a human donor with classical Hodgkin lymphoma. Sequenced material: peripheral blood mononuclear cells (PBMCs), taken before the second cycle of nivolumab. The CDR3 DNA reads as TGTGCCAGCAGCTTATTCAGCCAAGAGACCCAGTACTTC. Translation: CASSLFSQETQYF. Complete variable domain (other parts from reference TRBV7-6 and TRBJ2-5): GAGVSQSPRYKVTKRGQDVALRCDPISGHVSLYWYRQALGQGPEFLTYFNYEAQQDKSGLPNDRFSAERPEGSISTLTIQRTEQRDSAMYRCASSLFSQETQYFGPGTRLLVL.